These 18 T cell receptor beta chains were all obtained from the same sample, sequenced in a study of blood T cell repertoires in COVID-19. Sequencing used immunoSEQ multiplex PCR; TCRdb keeps in-frame clones, though not all of them. The sample has 62,000 or so clones; roughly nine tenths are singletons. Sequencing used peripheral blood. The receptors were sampled from a man aged 45-60 years with active COVID-19.

The CDR3 loop is CASSLVPPDRADYNEQFF. In DNA form, the CDR3 reads TGTGCCAGCAGCTTAGTCCCTCCCGACAGGGCCGACTACAATGAGCAGTTCTTC. This chain links TRBV7-6 with TRBJ2-1, with TRBD1 identical over 7 bases. This CDR3 has 18 residues. Germline CDR1 is SGHVS and CDR2 is FNYEAQ. J was trimmed by 3 bases and V by 1 base; bases with no gene match: 12.

The gene calls are TRBV27 and TRBJ2-5; 9 bases are shared with TRBD1. With 5 bases clipped from V and 9 bases from J, the junction kept 4 bases outside the gene matches. The CDR3 has 12 residues. Germline loops: CDR1 MNHEY, CDR2 SMNVEV (reference sequence). CDR3 DNA sequence: TGTGCCAGCAGTCTAAACAGGGGGCCCCAGTACTTC. This encodes CASSLNRGPQYF.

There are a few counts of this clone. The chain recombines TRBV7-9 with TRBJ2-7; 8 bases agree with TRBD2. After removal of 6 bases from V and 5 bases from J, the junction contained 9 bases not matched to a gene. CDR1 is SEHNR and CDR2 is FQNEAQ in the germline V gene (reference sequence). The CDR3 length is 14 residues. The CDR3 sequence is CASSGIAGSHEQYF. The CDR3 nucleotides read TGTGCCAGCAGTGGAATAGCGGGGTCCCACGAGCAGTACTTC.

This clone was detected only once. V is TRBV3-1 (or the pseudogene TRBV3-2) and J is TRBJ2-7, with 14 bases aligning to TRBD2. Germline loops: CDR1 LGHDT, CDR2 YNNKEL (reference sequence). J lost 6 bases, V lost 3 bases, and 22 bases had no gene match. The CDR3 contains 21 residues. The CDR3 DNA reads TGTGCCAGCAGCCAGTCAATTTGGGGTCTTGGGACTAGCGGGGGCCCTTCCGAGCAGTACTTC. It specifies CASSQSIWGLGTSGGPSEQYF.

This sequence joins TRBV5-6 and TRBJ2-5; perhaps TRBD2 as D (5 bases). Germline-derived CDR1 and CDR2 are SGHDT and YYEEEE. This CDR3 has 13 residues. V was trimmed by 1 base and J by 5 bases, leaving 9 bases between them. The CDR3 DNA follows: TGTGCCAGCAGCTTGCGGGGTGGTGAGACCCAGTACTTC. Translated, it gives CASSLRGGETQYF.

With respect to this clone: Other DNA sequences of this sample code for an identical CDR3. This rearrangement joins TRBV5-1 to TRBJ2-3; tentative D call: TRBD1 (6 bases). Trimming cost V 2 bases and J 0 bases, with 7 bases left between them. The V gene's germline CDR1 is SGHRS and CDR2 YFSETQ. This CDR3 comprises 14 residues. The CDR3 DNA is TGCGCCAGCAGCTTAGGACAGAGCACAGATACGCAGTATTTT. Translated: CASSLGQSTDTQYF.

The J gene is TRBJ1-2, the V gene TRBV24-1; the match to TRBD1 covers 8 bases. The CDR3 is 14 residues long. V dropped 2 bases and J dropped 4; count of bases not matched to a gene: 2. CDR1 and CDR2 from the germline V gene are KGHDR and SFDVKD. CDR3 nucleotides: TGTGCCACCAGTGATTCCGACAGGGGCTATGGCTACACCTTC. Protein product: CATSDSDRGYGYTF.

This chain connects TRBV10-3 to TRBJ1-5, with unresolved D. Trimming left V 0 bases short and J 2 bases short, with 14 bases between. Germline CDR1 is ENHRY and CDR2 is SYGVKD. The length of the CDR3 is 17 residues. In nucleotides, the CDR3 is TGTGCCATCAGTGAGTCGAAGTTCGGCCAGGGCAATCAGCCCCAGCATTTT. Residues: CAISESKFGQGNQPQHF.

The chain employs TRBV6-1 and TRBJ1-1; D might be TRBD1 (6 bases). V was clipped by 1 base and J by 4 bases, with 7 bases between them. Germline CDR1 MNHNS, CDR2 SASEGT. This CDR3 is built from 13 residues. DNA for the CDR3: TGTGCCAGCAGTGAAGAAGGGGGCACTGAAGCTTTCTTT. Its translation: CASSEEGGTEAFF.

The chain uses TRBV5-1 and TRBJ2-6; weak D call: TRBD1 (5 bases). V lost 5 bases and J lost 4, with 13 bases in between. The germline V gene has CDR1 SGHRS and CDR2 YFSETQ. CDR3 length equals 15 residues. CDR3 in DNA: TGCGCCAGCAGACAGGACACCCCCGGGGCCAACGTCCTGACTTTC. Residues: CASRQDTPGANVLTF. The whole variable domain, remainder taken from reference TRBV5-1 and TRBJ2-6, is KAGVTQTPRYLIKTRGQQVTLSCSPISGHRSVSWYQQTPGQGLQFLFEYFSETQRNKGNFPGRFSGRQFSNSRSEMNVSTLELGDSALYLCASRQDTPGANVLTFGAGSRLTVL.

The chain has TRBV5-1 and TRBJ2-7; 8 nucleotides agree with TRBD1. CDR1 SGHRS and CDR2 YFSETQ come from the germline V gene. The V and J ends lost 1 base and 7 bases, in that order; junction bases with no gene match: 10. The CDR3 runs to 15 residues. The DNA for the CDR3 is TGCGCCAGCAGCTTGTTCCGAGGGGACAGGAATGAGCAGTACTTC. As protein: CASSLFRGDRNEQYF.

V gene TRBV9 combines with J gene TRBJ2-7; a possible D gene is TRBD1 (5 bases). Germline V lookup: CDR1 SGDLS, CDR2 YYNGEE. The CDR3 is 15 residues long. Deletions cut 0 bases from V and 0 bases from J, with 10 bases between. CDR3 coding DNA: TGTGCCAGCAGCGTAGGGCAGGGTCCCTCCTACGAGCAGTACTTC. This translates into CASSVGQGPSYEQYF.

The V call is TRBV15, the J call TRBJ2-1; tentative D call: TRBD2 (7 bases). This CDR3 is 15 amino acids long. Trimming cost V 5 bases and J 8 bases, with 19 bases left between them. Germline V gene data show CDR1 as LNHNV and CDR2 as YYDKDF (reference sequence). The CDR3 spells CATSHGGLRIDEQFF. As DNA, the CDR3 is TGTGCCACCAGCCACGGGGGGCTGCGGATTGATGAGCAGTTCTTC. Together with reference TRBV15 and TRBJ2-1, the CDR3 gives the full variable domain: DAMVIQNPRYQVTQFGKPVTLSCSQTLNHNVMYWYQQKSSQAPKLLFHYYDKDFNNEADTPDNFQSRRPNTSFCFLDIRSPGLGDTAMYLCATSHGGLRIDEQFFGPGTRLTVL.

For the CDR3, the DNA is TGTGCCAGCAGTGATTCCACTCCTAACTATGGCTACACCTTC. Amino acid sequence: CASSDSTPNYGYTF. This rearrangement joins TRBV6-1 to TRBJ1-2; no firm D call. The germline V gene has CDR1 MNHNS and CDR2 SASEGT. V was clipped by 3 bases and J by 0 bases, with 8 bases between them. The CDR3 totals 14 residues.

The rearrangement uses TRBV5-1 and TRBJ2-3; 7 nucleotides agree with TRBD1. With V trimmed by 4 bases and J by 3 bases, 11 bases remained unmatched. The CDR3 loop spans 16 amino acids. CDR1 is SGHRS, CDR2 YFSETQ, per germline. CDR3 nucleotide sequence: TGCGCCAGCAGCGTACGCCGGGACAGTGGGACAGATACGCAGTATTTT. Translating gives CASSVRRDSGTDTQYF.

By share, this clone ranks as medium-sized (0.01 to 0.1%). CDR3 DNA sequence: TGTGCCAGCAGGGAGGAGGGTAGTTTTGAAAAACTGTTTTTT. Protein: CASREEGSFEKLFF. The rearrangement uses TRBV2 and TRBJ1-4; D not resolved. V lost 6 bases to trimming and J lost 7 bases, with 15 bases between them. The CDR3 runs 14 residues. CDR1 is SNHLY and CDR2 is FYNNEI in the germline V gene.

This chain connects TRBV2 to TRBJ2-7, with D possibly being TRBD1 (8 bases). The CDR3 has 14 residues. Germline loops: CDR1 SNHLY, CDR2 FYNNEI. The V gene lost 4 bases and the J gene lost 6 bases, with 16 bases spanning the gap. CDR3 region: CASSGWTGRGEQYF. DNA of the CDR3: TGTGCCAGCAGTGGGTGGACAGGGAGGGGCGAGCAGTACTTC.

The rearrangement uses TRBV27 and TRBJ2-3, with 8 positions matching TRBD2. Germline CDR1 MNHEY, CDR2 SMNVEV (reference sequence). V shed 2 bases, J shed 3 bases, and the junction held 7 bases outside the gene matches. CDR3 length: 16 residues. The CDR3 is CASSLKGGGGTDTQYF. DNA for the CDR3: TGTGCCAGCAGTTTAAAAGGTGGCGGGGGGACAGATACGCAGTATTTT.